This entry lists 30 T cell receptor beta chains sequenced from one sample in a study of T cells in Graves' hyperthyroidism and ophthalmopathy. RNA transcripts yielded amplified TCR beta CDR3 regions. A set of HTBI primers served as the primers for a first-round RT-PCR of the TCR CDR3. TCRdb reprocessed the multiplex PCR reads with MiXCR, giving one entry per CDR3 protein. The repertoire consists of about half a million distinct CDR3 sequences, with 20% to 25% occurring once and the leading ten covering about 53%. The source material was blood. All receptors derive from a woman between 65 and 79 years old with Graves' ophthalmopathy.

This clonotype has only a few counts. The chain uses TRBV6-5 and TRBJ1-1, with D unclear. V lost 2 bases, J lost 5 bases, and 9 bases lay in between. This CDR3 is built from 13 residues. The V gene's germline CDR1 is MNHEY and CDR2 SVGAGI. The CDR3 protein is CASSYTDSTEAFF. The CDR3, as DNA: TGTGCCAGCAGTTACACGGATTCTACTGAAGCTTTCTTT.

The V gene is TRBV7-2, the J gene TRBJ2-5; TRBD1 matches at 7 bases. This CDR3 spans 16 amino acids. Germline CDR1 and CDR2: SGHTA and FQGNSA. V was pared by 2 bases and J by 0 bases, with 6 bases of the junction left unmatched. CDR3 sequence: CASSLWTDRDQETQYF. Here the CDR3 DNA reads TGTGCCAGCAGCTTATGGACTGACAGGGACCAAGAGACCCAGTACTTC.

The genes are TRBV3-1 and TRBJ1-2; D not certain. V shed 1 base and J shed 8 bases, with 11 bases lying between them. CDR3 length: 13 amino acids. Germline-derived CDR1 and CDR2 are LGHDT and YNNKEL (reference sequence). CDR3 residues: CASSQGLSMGYTF. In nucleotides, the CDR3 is TGTGCCAGCAGCCAAGGACTCTCGATGGGCTACACCTTC.

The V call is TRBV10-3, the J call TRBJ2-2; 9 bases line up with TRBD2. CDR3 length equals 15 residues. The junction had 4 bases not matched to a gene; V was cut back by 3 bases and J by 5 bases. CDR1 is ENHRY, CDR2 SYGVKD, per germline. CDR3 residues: CAISDSGRWTGELFF. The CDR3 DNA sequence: TGTGCCATCAGTGACAGCGGGAGGTGGACCGGGGAGCTGTTTTTT.

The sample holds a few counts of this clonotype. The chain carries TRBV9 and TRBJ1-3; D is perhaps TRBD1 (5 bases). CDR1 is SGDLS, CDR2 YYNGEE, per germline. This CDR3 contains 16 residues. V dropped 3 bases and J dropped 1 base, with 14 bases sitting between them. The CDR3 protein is CASSGRTRPSGNTIYF. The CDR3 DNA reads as TGTGCCAGCAGCGGCCGGACAAGACCTTCTGGAAACACCATATATTTT.

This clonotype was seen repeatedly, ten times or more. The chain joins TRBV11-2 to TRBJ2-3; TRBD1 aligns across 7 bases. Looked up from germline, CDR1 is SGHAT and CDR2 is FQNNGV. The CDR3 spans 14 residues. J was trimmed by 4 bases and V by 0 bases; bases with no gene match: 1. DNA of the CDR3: TGTGCCAGCAGCTTAGACAGGGGGTCAGATACGCAGTATTTT. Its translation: CASSLDRGSDTQYF.

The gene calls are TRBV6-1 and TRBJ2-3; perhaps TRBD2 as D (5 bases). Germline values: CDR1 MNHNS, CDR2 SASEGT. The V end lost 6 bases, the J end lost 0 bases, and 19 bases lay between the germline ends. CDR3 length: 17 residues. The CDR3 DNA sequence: TGTGCCAGCAGACCGCCCCCGGACTGGGGAAGCACAGATACGCAGTATTTT. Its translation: CASRPPPDWGSTDTQYF.

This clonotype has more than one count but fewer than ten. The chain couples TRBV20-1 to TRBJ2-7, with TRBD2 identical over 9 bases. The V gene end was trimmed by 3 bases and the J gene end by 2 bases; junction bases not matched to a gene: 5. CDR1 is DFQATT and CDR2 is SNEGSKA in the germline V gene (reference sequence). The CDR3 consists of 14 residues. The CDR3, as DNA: TGCAGTGCTAGTTACAGCGGGAGGACCTACGAGCAGTACTTC. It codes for CSASYSGRTYEQYF.

The CDR3 protein is CASSQEGGNNGYTF. CDR3 coding DNA: TGTGCCAGCAGCCAAGAAGGGGGAAATAATGGCTACACCTTC. The rearrangement joins TRBV3-1 to TRBJ1-2; D is perhaps TRBD1 (6 bases). V lost 0 bases to trimming and J lost 6 bases, with 11 bases between them. The CDR3 covers 14 residues. Germline V gene lookup returns CDR1 LGHDT and CDR2 YNNKEL (reference sequence).

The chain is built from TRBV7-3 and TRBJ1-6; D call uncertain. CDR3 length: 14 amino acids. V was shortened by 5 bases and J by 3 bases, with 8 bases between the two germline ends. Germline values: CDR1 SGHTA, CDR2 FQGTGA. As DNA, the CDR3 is TGTGCCAGCAGCAGATCGGGCTATAATTCACCCCTCCACTTT. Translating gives CASSRSGYNSPLHF.

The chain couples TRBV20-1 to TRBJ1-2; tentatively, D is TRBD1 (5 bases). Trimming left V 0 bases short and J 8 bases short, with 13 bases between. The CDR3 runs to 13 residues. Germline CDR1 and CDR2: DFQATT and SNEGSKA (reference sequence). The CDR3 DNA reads TGCAGTGCTAGAGATCTCGCGGGGGAGGGCTACACCTTC. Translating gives CSARDLAGEGYTF.

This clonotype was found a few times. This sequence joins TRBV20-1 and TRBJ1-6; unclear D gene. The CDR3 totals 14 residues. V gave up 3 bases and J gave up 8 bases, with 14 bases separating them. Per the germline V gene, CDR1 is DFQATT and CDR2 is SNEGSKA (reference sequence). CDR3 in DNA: TGCAGTGCTAGTGCGGGAGCCGGTGATTCACCCCTCCACTTT. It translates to CSASAGAGDSPLHF.

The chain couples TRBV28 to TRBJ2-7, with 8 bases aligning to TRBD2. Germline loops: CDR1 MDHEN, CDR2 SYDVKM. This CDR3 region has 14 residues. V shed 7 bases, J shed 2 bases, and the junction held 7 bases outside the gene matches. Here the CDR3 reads CASTPGLGTYEQYF. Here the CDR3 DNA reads TGTGCCAGCACTCCGGGACTAGGGACCTACGAGCAGTACTTC. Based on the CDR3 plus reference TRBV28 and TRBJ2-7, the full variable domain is DVKVTQSSRYLVKRTGEKVFLECVQDMDHENMFWYRQDPGLGLRLIYFSYDVKMKEKGDIPEGYSVSREKKERFSLILESASTNQTSMYLCASTPGLGTYEQYFGPGTRLTVT.

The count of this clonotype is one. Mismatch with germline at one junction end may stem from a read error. CDR3 nucleotide sequence: TGTGCCAGTAGTATTTGGGAGAGTAGAGGGACTGGAGCTTTCTTT. Protein sequence: CASSIWESRGTGAFF. The rearrangement uses TRBV19 and TRBJ1-1, with D tentatively TRBD1 (5 bases). This CDR3 contains 15 residues. Germline V gives CDR1 LNHDA, CDR2 SQIVND (reference sequence). The whole variable domain, filled in from reference TRBV19 and TRBJ1-1, reads DGGITQSPKYLFRKEGQNVTLSCEQNLNHDAMYWYRQDPGQGLRLIYYSQIVNDFQKGDIAEGYSVSREKKESFPLTVTSAQKNPTAFYLCASSIWESRGTGAFFGQGTRLTVV.

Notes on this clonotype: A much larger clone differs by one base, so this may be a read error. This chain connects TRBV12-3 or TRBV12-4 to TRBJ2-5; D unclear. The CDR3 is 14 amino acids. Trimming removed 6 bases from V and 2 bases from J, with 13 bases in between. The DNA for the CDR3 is TGTGCCAGCAGACCCGGGCCCTTTCAAGAGACCCAGTACTTC. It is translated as CASRPGPFQETQYF.

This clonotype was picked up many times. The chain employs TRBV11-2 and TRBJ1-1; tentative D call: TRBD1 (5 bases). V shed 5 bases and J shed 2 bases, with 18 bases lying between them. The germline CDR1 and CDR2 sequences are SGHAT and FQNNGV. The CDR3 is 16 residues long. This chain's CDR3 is CASSPSGRSKNTEAFF. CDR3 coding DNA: TGTGCCAGCAGCCCATCGGGACGGTCCAAAAACACTGAAGCTTTCTTT. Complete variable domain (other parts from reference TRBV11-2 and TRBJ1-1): EAGVAQSPRYKIIEKRQSVAFWCNPISGHATLYWYQQILGQGPKLLIQFQNNGVVDDSQLPKDRFSAERLKGVDSTLKIQPAKLEDSAVYLCASSPSGRSKNTEAFFGQGTRLTVV.

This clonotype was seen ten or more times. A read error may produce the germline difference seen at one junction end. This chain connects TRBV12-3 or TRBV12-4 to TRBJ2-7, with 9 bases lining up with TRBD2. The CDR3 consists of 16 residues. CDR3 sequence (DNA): TGTGCCAGCAGTTTTGACGGACTAGCGAAGTCCTCCGAGCAGTACTTC. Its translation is CASSFDGLAKSSEQYF.

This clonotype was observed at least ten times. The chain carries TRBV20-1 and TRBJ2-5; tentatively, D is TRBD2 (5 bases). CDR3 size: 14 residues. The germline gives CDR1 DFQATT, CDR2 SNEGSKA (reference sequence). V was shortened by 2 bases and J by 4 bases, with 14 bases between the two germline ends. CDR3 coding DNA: TGCAGTGCTAGACCAGCCGGCAGCGGAGAGACCCAGTACTTC. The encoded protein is CSARPAGSGETQYF.

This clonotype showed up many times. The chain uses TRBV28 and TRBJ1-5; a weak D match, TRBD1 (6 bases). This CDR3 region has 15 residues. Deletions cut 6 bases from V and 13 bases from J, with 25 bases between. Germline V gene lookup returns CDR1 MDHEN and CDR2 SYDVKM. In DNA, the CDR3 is TGTGCCAGCAGCCCAGCCGGGACAAGGGGAGTGAATCAGCATTTT. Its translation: CASSPAGTRGVNQHF.

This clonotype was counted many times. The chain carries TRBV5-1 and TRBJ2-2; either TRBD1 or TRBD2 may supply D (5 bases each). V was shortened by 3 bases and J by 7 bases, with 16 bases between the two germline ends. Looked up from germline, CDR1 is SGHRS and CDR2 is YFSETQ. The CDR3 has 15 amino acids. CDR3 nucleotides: TGCGCCAGCAGCTCCGACCCGGGGCAGATCGGGGAGCTGTTTTTT. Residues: CASSSDPGQIGELFF.

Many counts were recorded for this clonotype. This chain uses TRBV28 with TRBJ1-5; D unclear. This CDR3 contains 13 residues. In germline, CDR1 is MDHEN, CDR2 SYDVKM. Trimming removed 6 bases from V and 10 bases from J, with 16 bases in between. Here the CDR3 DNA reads TGTGCCAGCAGCTTTCGGGAGGTCAGCCCCCAGCATTTT. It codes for CASSFREVSPQHF.

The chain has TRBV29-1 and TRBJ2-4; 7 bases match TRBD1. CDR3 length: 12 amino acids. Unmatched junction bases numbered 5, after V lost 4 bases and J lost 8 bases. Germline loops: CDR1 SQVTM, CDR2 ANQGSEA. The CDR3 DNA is TGCAGCGTTGGACAGGGCGGAGACATTCAGTACTTC. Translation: CSVGQGGDIQYF.

The CDR3 region is CASSLGGGRAFF. The CDR3 DNA reads TGTGCCAGCAGCTTAGGGGGGGGGAGAGCGTTCTTC. V is TRBV7-9 and J is TRBJ2-1; 7 bases are shared with TRBD2. Germline V gene sequence: CDR1 SEHNR, CDR2 FQNEAQ (reference sequence). The ends lost 1 base at V and 15 bases at J; junction bases unmatched: 6. This CDR3 comprises 12 residues.

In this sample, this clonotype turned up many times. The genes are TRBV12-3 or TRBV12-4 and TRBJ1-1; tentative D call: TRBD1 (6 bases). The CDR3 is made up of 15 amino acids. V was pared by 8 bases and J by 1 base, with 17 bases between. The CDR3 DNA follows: TGTGCCAGCGCCCCCCCGGGACACAAGAACACTGAAGCTTTCTTT. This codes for CASAPPGHKNTEAFF.

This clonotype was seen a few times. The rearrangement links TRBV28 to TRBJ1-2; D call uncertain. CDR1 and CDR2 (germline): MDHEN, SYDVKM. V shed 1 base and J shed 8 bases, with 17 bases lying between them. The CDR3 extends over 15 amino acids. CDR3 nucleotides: TGTGCCAGCAGTTTATACGGCAGTCGGGCCCGGGGCTACACCTTC. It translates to CASSLYGSRARGYTF.

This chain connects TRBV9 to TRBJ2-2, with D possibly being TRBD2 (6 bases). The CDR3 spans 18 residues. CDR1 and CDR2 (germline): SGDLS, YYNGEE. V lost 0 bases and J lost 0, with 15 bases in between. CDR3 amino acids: CASSVASGSGANTGELFF. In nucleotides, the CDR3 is TGTGCCAGCAGCGTAGCTTCGGGTAGCGGAGCGAACACCGGGGAGCTGTTTTTT.

Here the CDR3 reads CSARDGRSDGYTF. DNA for the CDR3: TGCAGTGCTAGAGATGGACGATCCGATGGCTACACCTTC. V is TRBV20-1 and J is TRBJ1-2; D not resolved. With 0 bases removed from V and 6 bases from J, the gap between germline ends came to 11 bases. Germline loops: CDR1 DFQATT, CDR2 SNEGSKA (reference sequence). The CDR3 covers 13 residues.

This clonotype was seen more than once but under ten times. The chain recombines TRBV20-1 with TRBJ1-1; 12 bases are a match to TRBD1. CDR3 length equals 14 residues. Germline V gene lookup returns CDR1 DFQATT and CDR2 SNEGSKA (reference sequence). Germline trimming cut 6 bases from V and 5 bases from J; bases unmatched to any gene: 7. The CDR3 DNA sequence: TGCAGTGCAAGGCGGGACAGGGGGCGAACTGAAGCTTTCTTT. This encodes CSARRDRGRTEAFF.

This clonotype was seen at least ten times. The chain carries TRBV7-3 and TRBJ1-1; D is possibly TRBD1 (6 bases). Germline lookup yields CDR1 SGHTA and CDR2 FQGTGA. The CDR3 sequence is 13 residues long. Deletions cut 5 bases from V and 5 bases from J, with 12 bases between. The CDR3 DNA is TGTGCCAGCAGCAACCGGCAGGGGACTGAAGCTTTCTTT. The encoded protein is CASSNRQGTEAFF.

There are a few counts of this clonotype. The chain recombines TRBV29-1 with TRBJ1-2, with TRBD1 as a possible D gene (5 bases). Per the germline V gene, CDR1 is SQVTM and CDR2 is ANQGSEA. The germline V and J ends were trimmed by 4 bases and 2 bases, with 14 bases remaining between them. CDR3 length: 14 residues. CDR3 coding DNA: TGCAGCGTTGGACAGTTCGACGAGAACTATGGCTACACCTTC. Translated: CSVGQFDENYGYTF.